Below are 22 T cell receptor beta chains sequenced from a single sample in a study of memory CD4+ T cells and cytomegalovirus serostatus. Here immunoSEQ multiplex PCR was the method, and the copy in TCRdb shows in-frame clones only, minus some. The sample holds over 75,000 clones, roughly 80% seen once. Single viable CD3+CD4+CD8-CD45RO+ cells were sorted as the memory CD4+ T cells. Sequences were obtained from memory CD4+ T cells from blood. The receptors shown here come from an adult in good health and CMV-seropositive.

J is TRBJ2-5 and V is TRBV7-2; unclear D gene. Trimming took off 1 base at V and 5 bases at J, with 11 bases between the two ends. This CDR3 spans 14 amino acids. Per germline, CDR1 SGHTA and CDR2 FQGNSA. The CDR3 DNA sequence: TGTGCCAGCAGCTTAGGCCCCAAAGGGGAGACCCAGTACTTC. Encoded protein: CASSLGPKGETQYF.

In this sample, this clone turned up a few times. This chain uses TRBV2 with TRBJ1-5; 9 nucleotides agree with TRBD1. J lost 1 base, V lost 7 bases, and 14 bases had no gene match. Germline V lookup: CDR1 SNHLY, CDR2 FYNNEI. This CDR3 spans 18 amino acids. CDR3 sequence (DNA): TGTGCCAGCAAGAGGACAGGGGATTACTGGGCGAGCAATCAGCCCCAGCATTTT. This codes for CASKRTGDYWASNQPQHF.

This clone was found once. This chain connects TRBV28 to TRBJ2-7, with D possibly TRBD2 on 6 matching bases. The CDR3 contains 13 residues. V lost 4 bases and J lost 6, with 13 bases in between. Germline-derived CDR1 and CDR2 are MDHEN and SYDVKM. The CDR3 sequence: CASSSGLFSEQYF. CDR3 sequence (DNA): TGTGCCAGCAGTTCGGGACTCTTCTCCGAGCAGTACTTC.

V and J are TRBV5-4 and TRBJ2-7; 7 nucleotides match TRBD1. Trimming took 0 bases from V and 2 from J; bases not matched to a gene: 5. Germline V gene sequence: CDR1 SGHNT, CDR2 YYREEE (reference sequence). CDR3 size: 15 residues. The CDR3 is CASSLGGTETYEQYF. CDR3 coding DNA: TGTGCCAGCAGCTTGGGAGGGACAGAAACCTACGAGCAGTACTTC.

This sequence joins TRBV10-3 and TRBJ1-1; TRBD1 is a possible D gene (5 bases). The V and J ends lost 2 bases and 8 bases respectively, with 9 bases between them. Germline V CDR1 and CDR2: ENHRY, SYGVKD. The CDR3 extends over 12 amino acids. Written as DNA, the CDR3 is TGTGCCATCAGTGAGGGAGGGGAGGAAGCTTTCTTT. This encodes CAISEGGEEAFF.

V usage is TRBV18 and J usage is TRBJ2-7, with unresolved D. The germline V gene encodes CDR1 KGHSH and CDR2 LQKENI. Trimming removed 0 bases at V and 3 bases at J, with 6 bases between. This CDR3 has 13 amino acids. The CDR3 sequence: CASSPPMSYEQYF. CDR3 DNA: TGTGCCAGCTCACCACCGATGAGCTACGAGCAGTACTTC.

This clone was seen a handful of times. V is TRBV19 and J is TRBJ1-5; TRBD1 might be the D (6 bases). V was clipped by 6 bases and J by 6 bases, with 12 bases between them. This CDR3 is built from 13 residues. Germline assignment: CDR1 LNHDA and CDR2 SQIVND (reference sequence). The CDR3 bases are TGTGCCAGTAGGGGGACACTCCTTCAGCCCCAGCATTTT. Encoded protein: CASRGTLLQPQHF. Full variable domain (rest looked up from reference TRBV19 and TRBJ1-5): DGGITQSPKYLFRKEGQNVTLSCEQNLNHDAMYWYRQDPGQGLRLIYYSQIVNDFQKGDIAEGYSVSREKKESFPLTVTSAQKNPTAFYLCASRGTLLQPQHFGDGTRLSIL.

This clone has just a few counts. This chain uses TRBV19 with TRBJ1-1; no clear D. Germline CDR1 reads LNHDA; CDR2 reads SQIVND (reference sequence). V shed 11 bases and J shed 0 bases, with 16 bases lying between them. The CDR3 has 14 amino acids. The CDR3 is CAGKKTAMNTEAFF. The CDR3 bases are TGTGCCGGTAAAAAGACCGCGATGAACACTGAAGCTTTCTTT. Looking up the rest from reference TRBV19 and TRBJ1-1 gives the full variable domain: DGGITQSPKYLFRKEGQNVTLSCEQNLNHDAMYWYRQDPGQGLRLIYYSQIVNDFQKGDIAEGYSVSREKKESFPLTVTSAQKNPTAFYLCAGKKTAMNTEAFFGQGTRLTVV.

The rearrangement uses TRBV30 and TRBJ1-6, with D possibly being TRBD1 (5 bases). The V and J ends lost 2 bases and 7 bases respectively, with 9 bases between them. Germline V CDR1 and CDR2: GTSNPN, SVGIG (reference sequence). The CDR3 has 13 residues. The CDR3 loop reads CAWSLRGNSPLHF. CDR3 DNA sequence: TGTGCCTGGAGTTTAAGGGGAAATTCACCCCTCCACTTT.

This clone has at least ten counts. This sequence joins TRBV28 and TRBJ1-1, with D possibly being TRBD1 (6 bases). Per germline, CDR1 MDHEN and CDR2 SYDVKM. The CDR3 is made up of 14 amino acids. Trimming shortened V by 5 bases and J by 4 bases, and 14 bases separated the two germline ends. The CDR3, as DNA: TGTGCCAGCAGTCTTCATCTACAGGGCACTGAAGCTTTCTTT. It specifies CASSLHLQGTEAFF. The full variable domain, completed using reference TRBV28 and TRBJ1-1, is DVKVTQSSRYLVKRTGEKVFLECVQDMDHENMFWYRQDPGLGLRLIYFSYDVKMKEKGDIPEGYSVSREKKERFSLILESASTNQTSMYLCASSLHLQGTEAFFGQGTRLTVV.

In DNA form, the CDR3 reads TGTGCCAGCAGCCCCAACAGGGGACAAGAGACCCAGTACTTC. Protein sequence: CASSPNRGQETQYF. The rearrangement joins TRBV7-2 to TRBJ2-5; TRBD1 agrees at 7 bases. The germline CDR1 and CDR2 sequences are SGHTA and FQGNSA. The CDR3 totals 14 residues. Trimming removed 5 bases from V and 2 bases from J; junction bases left unmatched: 5.

CDR3 bases: TGTGCCAGCTCGGTAGGAGGGACCGCCTCTGGAAACACCATATATTTT. Its translation is CASSVGGTASGNTIYF. The rearrangement uses TRBV18 and TRBJ1-3; tentatively, D is TRBD1 (5 bases). Between the trimmed V and J ends, which lost 6 bases and 0 bases, there was a span of 15 bases. Germline V lookup: CDR1 KGHSH, CDR2 LQKENI. This CDR3 spans 16 amino acids.

Only one count was recorded for this clone. The V call is TRBV29-1, the J call TRBJ1-5, with D perhaps matching TRBD1 (5 bases). Germline V CDR1 and CDR2: SQVTM, ANQGSEA. This CDR3 has 14 amino acids. Trimming shortened V by 6 bases and J by 1 base, and 13 bases separated the two germline ends. The CDR3 DNA follows: TGCAGCGTCGGGGGGTTAGGGAGCAATCAGCCCCAGCATTTT. Its protein product is CSVGGLGSNQPQHF.

The V call is TRBV5-1, the J call TRBJ2-5; 9 positions agree with TRBD1. The CDR3 has 16 amino acids. CDR1 and CDR2 from the germline V gene are SGHRS and YFSETQ. The trim removed 0 bases at V and 0 bases at J, leaving 3 bases unmatched. The DNA for the CDR3 is TGCGCCAGCAGCTTGGTGACAGGGGGTGACCAAGAGACCCAGTACTTC. It specifies CASSLVTGGDQETQYF. The complete variable domain, with remaining parts taken from reference TRBV5-1 and TRBJ2-5, reads KAGVTQTPRYLIKTRGQQVTLSCSPISGHRSVSWYQQTPGQGLQFLFEYFSETQRNKGNFPGRFSGRQFSNSRSEMNVSTLELGDSALYLCASSLVTGGDQETQYFGPGTRLLVL.

This chain joins TRBV7-3 and TRBJ1-2; TRBD1 agrees at 11 bases. CDR3 size: 14 residues. V lost 5 bases to trimming and J lost 5 bases; unmatched junction nucleotides: 4. Germline V CDR1 and CDR2: SGHTA, FQGTGA. CDR3 loop: CASSPGTGGYGYTF. The CDR3 nucleotides read TGTGCCAGCAGCCCGGGGACAGGGGGGTATGGCTACACCTTC.

This sequence joins TRBV20-1 and TRBJ1-2; TRBD1 agrees at 8 bases. Germline lookup yields CDR1 DFQATT and CDR2 SNEGSKA (reference sequence). The CDR3 covers 11 residues. Unmatched junction bases numbered 3, after V lost 8 bases and J lost 4 bases. The DNA of the CDR3 is TGCAGTACAGGGGGAGGCTATGGCTACACCTTC. This sequence encodes CSTGGGYGYTF.

This clone was observed a few times. V and J are TRBV5-1 and TRBJ1-4, with TRBD1 identical over 7 bases. Germline lookup yields CDR1 SGHRS and CDR2 YFSETQ. This CDR3 is 15 amino acids long. Trimming at V came to 1 base and at J to 8 bases, leaving 8 bases not matched to a gene. For the CDR3, the DNA is TGCGCCAGCAGCTTGTCCCACAGGGGTGGGGAAAAACTGTTTTTT. Encoded protein: CASSLSHRGGEKLFF. Using reference TRBV5-1 and TRBJ1-4 for the parts outside the CDR3, the full variable domain is KAGVTQTPRYLIKTRGQQVTLSCSPISGHRSVSWYQQTPGQGLQFLFEYFSETQRNKGNFPGRFSGRQFSNSRSEMNVSTLELGDSALYLCASSLSHRGGEKLFFGSGTQLSVL.

This sequence joins TRBV19 and TRBJ2-7; 8 bases align to TRBD1. Germline V CDR1 and CDR2: LNHDA, SQIVND (reference sequence). The CDR3 is 16 residues long. V lost 4 bases and J lost 4; bases outside the gene matches: 12. The CDR3 DNA follows: TGTGCCAGTAGTAGAGGCCAAGGGACAGGATTTTACGAGCAGTACTTC. It specifies CASSRGQGTGFYEQYF.

This clone was recorded a few times. This sequence joins TRBV5-6 and TRBJ2-5, with 11 bases that match TRBD2. Per the germline V gene, CDR1 is SGHDT and CDR2 is YYEEEE. The length of the CDR3 is 16 residues. V dropped 2 bases and J dropped 4; count of bases not matched to a gene: 7. This CDR3 is CASSLGPLAGGETQYF. The CDR3 nucleotides read TGTGCCAGCAGCTTAGGTCCCCTAGCGGGAGGAGAGACCCAGTACTTC.

The CDR3 coding sequence is TGTGCCAGCTCACCTAGGACAGGGGACTCACCCCTCCACTTT. This encodes CASSPRTGDSPLHF. The J gene is TRBJ1-6, the V gene TRBV18, with 9 bases identical to TRBD1. Germline CDR1 KGHSH, CDR2 LQKENI. V shed 3 bases and J 10 bases; nucleotides not matched to a gene: 4. The CDR3 spans 14 residues. The full variable domain, rest sourced from reference TRBV18 and TRBJ1-6, is NAGVMQNPRHLVRRRGQEARLRCSPMKGHSHVYWYRQLPEEGLKFMVYLQKENIIDESGMPKERFSAEFPKEGPSILRIQQVVRGDSAAYFCASSPRTGDSPLHFGNGTRLTVT.

The gene calls are TRBV9 and TRBJ1-3, with TRBD1 identical over 11 bases. V gave up 2 bases and J gave up 6 bases; unmatched junction bases: 10. In germline, CDR1 is SGDLS, CDR2 YYNGEE. The CDR3 is 17 amino acids. CDR3 coding DNA: TGTGCCAGCAGCGTTACTGTAGGGGACAGGGGGGAAAACACCATATATTTT. This translates into CASSVTVGDRGENTIYF.

The chain has TRBV7-2 and TRBJ2-4; D gene ambiguous. V lost 3 bases and J lost 3, with 9 bases in between. Germline-derived CDR1 and CDR2 are SGHTA and FQGNSA. The CDR3 loop spans 14 amino acids. CDR3 amino acids: CASSFRKGKNIQYF. The CDR3 DNA reads as TGTGCCAGCAGCTTCCGCAAGGGCAAAAACATTCAGTACTTC.